This T cell receptor (beta chain) was retrieved from a study of glioma-infiltrating T cells after dendritic cell vaccination. Study at large: Between about 2002 and 2013, patients got autologous tumor lysate-pulsed dendritic cell vaccines.

This CDR3 is 16 amino acids long. Trimming cost V 2 bases and J 6 bases; bases outside gene matches: 5. Germline lookup yields CDR1 MNHEY and CDR2 SVGAGI. Time point here: after dendritic cell vaccination, including at tumor progression/relapse. Isocitrate dehydrogenase mutation was absent in all glioblastoma patients. Sequencing used immunoSEQ multiplex PCR; TCRdb keeps in-frame clones, though not all of them. This table has tens of thousands of clones, 75% to 90% appearing once. Material: blood, obtained after dendritic cell vaccination. This receptor was identified in a human donor with glioblastoma. The rearrangement uses TRBV6-5 and TRBJ2-1, with TRBD2 matching 12 bases. CDR3 DNA: TGTGCCAGCAGTTACCCTACTAGCGGGGGGACCAATGAGCAGTTCTTC. Protein product: CASSYPTSGGTNEQFF.